The rows below give T cell receptor beta chains drawn from one sample of a study of response to subunit inactivated influenza vaccine. One entry per CDR3 protein, called by TCRdb with MiXCR from the RT-PCR reads. The sample has hundreds of thousands of distinct CDR3 sequences; 12% to 15% are singletons. The material was PBMCs from blood, obtained roughly 15 days before vaccination. The receptors stem from a man aged 50-59 years who received an inactivated influenza vaccine. CDR3s include the opening cysteine and the closing phenylalanine or tryptophan. The order of the fields is D gene, V gene, clone size, J gene, CDR3 DNA, CDR3 protein. A D gene is named only where the DNA matches it firmly. Where a row states a size, it is once, few, many or the class of an expanded clone; other rows omit it.

d_call: TRBD2
v_call: TRBV13
clone_size: .
j_call: TRBJ2-1
cdr3_nt: TGTGCCAGCAGCGAAACTAGCGGGGAGGATGAGCAGTTCTTC
cdr3_aa: CASSETSGEDEQFF

d_call: .
v_call: TRBV20-1
clone_size: few
j_call: TRBJ1-2
cdr3_nt: TGCAGTGCTAGATTCGTTAACTATGGCTACACCTTC
cdr3_aa: CSARFVNYGYTF

d_call: .
v_call: TRBV2
clone_size: many
j_call: TRBJ1-1
cdr3_nt: TGTGCCAGCAGCGCTGGGGAGGTGGCTGAAGCTTTCTTT
cdr3_aa: CASSAGEVAEAFF

d_call: .
v_call: TRBV7-2
clone_size: few
j_call: TRBJ2-5
cdr3_nt: TGTGCCAGCAGCCGGACAGTGGAAGAGACCCAGTACTTC
cdr3_aa: CASSRTVEETQYF

d_call: .
v_call: TRBV10-3
clone_size: .
j_call: TRBJ1-6
cdr3_nt: TGTGCCATCAGTGACTCAGGCGGCTATAATTCACCCCTCCACTTT
cdr3_aa: CAISDSGGYNSPLHF

d_call: .
v_call: TRBV6-2/TRBV6-3
clone_size: .
j_call: TRBJ2-1
cdr3_nt: TGTGCCAGCAGGAGACGTGGCGTTGAGCAGTTCTTC
cdr3_aa: CASRRRGVEQFF

d_call: TRBD2
v_call: TRBV28
clone_size: .
j_call: TRBJ2-7
cdr3_nt: TGTGCCAGCAGTTGGGGACTAGCGGGAGTTTCGGTGCAGTACTTC
cdr3_aa: CASSWGLAGVSVQYF

d_call: .
v_call: TRBV28
clone_size: .
j_call: TRBJ2-3
cdr3_nt: TGTGCCAGCAGTTTATTCCGGTTTCCGTTCTCGTTGGGGGGCCAGGTCACAGATACGCAGTATTTT
cdr3_aa: CASSLFRFPFSLGGQVTDTQYF

d_call: .
v_call: TRBV27
clone_size: .
j_call: TRBJ1-1
cdr3_nt: TGTGCCAGCAGTTTATCGCCTATCGTCATTGGAGGCACTGAAGCTTTCTTT
cdr3_aa: CASSLSPIVIGGTEAFF

d_call: TRBD1
v_call: TRBV2
clone_size: many
j_call: TRBJ1-2
cdr3_nt: TGTGCCAGCAGAGGACAGGGGAACTATGGCTACACCTTC
cdr3_aa: CASRGQGNYGYTF

d_call: TRBD2
v_call: TRBV4-1
clone_size: .
j_call: TRBJ2-7
cdr3_nt: TGCGCCAGCAGCCGTAACGGGGGGGCGTACGAGCAGTACTTC
cdr3_aa: CASSRNGGAYEQYF

d_call: .
v_call: TRBV27
clone_size: few
j_call: TRBJ2-3
cdr3_nt: TGTGCCCCCGGCTTCGATACGCAGTATTTT
cdr3_aa: CAPGFDTQYF

d_call: TRBD1
v_call: TRBV5-1
clone_size: .
j_call: TRBJ1-4
cdr3_nt: TGCGCCAGCAGCTCCCAGGGGGCGCCTAATGAAAAACTGTTTTTT
cdr3_aa: CASSSQGAPNEKLFF

d_call: .
v_call: TRBV6-5
clone_size: .
j_call: TRBJ2-5
cdr3_nt: TGTGCCAGCAGTTACTCCATGGGGGGTGAGACCCAGTACTTC
cdr3_aa: CASSYSMGGETQYF

d_call: TRBD1
v_call: TRBV5-1
clone_size: few
j_call: TRBJ2-7
cdr3_nt: TGCGCCAGCAGCCCGGGACAGGGGTGGTACGAGCAGTACTTC
cdr3_aa: CASSPGQGWYEQYF